The 13 T cell receptor beta chains below come from one sample, sequenced in a study of T cells after yellow fever vaccination (dated by TCRdb to 2018 to 2020). This specimen's treatment or condition label, per the study, means: live attenuated yellow fever vaccine strain. The protocol used for the library was 5' RACE. The instrument given in TCRdb is Illumina NovaSeq 6000. TCRdb reprocessed the public reads (quality trimming at Q25 with fastp, clone calling with MiXCR) and kept in-frame beta chains. Identical CDR3 protein sequences are pooled into one entry, listed with their most common genes and DNA. In this sample the table shows under 500,000 distinct CDR3 sequences, 18% of which occur a single time. The biggest ten clones account for roughly a sixth of the sample. This material consisted of PBMCs, taken before the yellow fever booster vaccination. All receptors come from a man aged 18 to 30 who received the YFV17D yellow fever vaccine.

This clonotype was seen a handful of times. This chain connects TRBV20-1 to TRBJ2-1; 10 nucleotides align to TRBD2. The germline V gene encodes CDR1 DFQATT and CDR2 SNEGSKA (reference sequence). The CDR3 contains 16 residues. The ends lost 2 bases at V and 8 bases at J; junction bases unmatched: 12. The CDR3 region is CSARFPSGGAGDEQFF. The CDR3 nucleotides are TGCAGTGCTAGATTTCCAAGCGGGGGGGCGGGAGATGAGCAGTTCTTC.

V is TRBV5-8 and J is TRBJ1-2; D is possibly TRBD1 (6 bases). Looked up from germline, CDR1 is SGHTS and CDR2 is YDEGEE. Trimming took off 4 bases at V and 8 bases at J, with 12 bases between the two ends. There are 12 residues in the CDR3. This chain's CDR3 is CASSRQGPGYTF. The CDR3 DNA is TGTGCCAGCAGCCGCCAGGGGCCGGGCTACACCTTC.

This clonotype was counted only a few times. Here the CDR3 DNA reads TGTGCCAGCTCACCTGAGGAGGGGCTGAGCACAGATACGCAGTATTTT. Protein: CASSPEEGLSTDTQYF. The chain links TRBV18 to TRBJ2-3; tentative D call: TRBD2 (6 bases). Germline assignment: CDR1 KGHSH and CDR2 LQKENI. The V end was cut by 3 bases, the J end by 0 bases, with 13 bases between. CDR3 length: 16 amino acids. Full variable domain (outside the CDR3, taken from reference TRBV18 and TRBJ2-3): NAGVMQNPRHLVRRRGQEARLRCSPMKGHSHVYWYRQLPEEGLKFMVYLQKENIIDESGMPKERFSAEFPKEGPSILRIQQVVRGDSAAYFCASSPEEGLSTDTQYFGPGTRLTVL.

The table lists this clonotype with a few counts. The CDR3 DNA follows: TGTGCCAGCAGTTTTGCAGGGGGTCATTCACCCCTCCACTTT. Protein sequence: CASSFAGGHSPLHF. The chain links TRBV12-3 or TRBV12-4 to TRBJ1-6, with 7 positions matching TRBD1. The length of the CDR3 is 14 residues. With V trimmed by 3 bases and J by 8 bases, 4 bases remained unmatched.

This clonotype was counted a single time. The V and J genes are TRBV7-9 and TRBJ1-1; TRBD1 matches 7 bases. Trimming removed 5 bases from V and 9 bases from J; junction bases left unmatched: 9. The CDR3 is made up of 13 amino acids. Germline CDR1 and CDR2: SEHNR and FQNEAQ (reference sequence). CDR3 sequence reads: CASSPPGQVKAFF. Written as DNA, the CDR3 is TGTGCCAGCAGCCCTCCCGGACAGGTTAAAGCTTTCTTT.

This clonotype was detected only a few times. The gene calls are TRBV12-3 or TRBV12-4 and TRBJ1-1; D ambiguous. There are 10 residues in the CDR3. V dropped 2 bases and J dropped 10 bases, with 5 bases sitting between them. The CDR3 loop reads CASSLSGAFF. CDR3 in DNA: TGTGCCAGCAGTTTATCGGGAGCTTTCTTT.

The rearrangement uses TRBV6-6 and TRBJ1-3, with 8 bases identical to TRBD1. Germline CDR1 and CDR2: MNHNY and SVGAGI (reference sequence). The J segment lost 11 bases and the V segment lost 5 bases, leaving 11 bases of the junction unmatched. The CDR3 runs 14 residues. The CDR3 reads CASSPLTGAAPIYF. DNA for the CDR3: TGTGCCAGCAGTCCTTTGACAGGGGCGGCGCCCATATATTTT.

The V call is TRBV6-5, the J call TRBJ2-6; 7 bases fit TRBD1. Germline V gene sequence: CDR1 MNHEY, CDR2 SVGAGI. With 6 bases clipped from V and 0 bases from J, the junction kept 5 bases outside the gene matches. There are 16 residues in the CDR3. CDR3 sequence (DNA): TGTGCCAGCAGGGACAGGTTCAGCTCTGGGGCCAACGTCCTGACTTTC. It is translated as CASRDRFSSGANVLTF.

Only a few counts were recorded for this clonotype. V gene TRBV12-5 combines with J gene TRBJ2-1, with 9 bases matching TRBD1. J gave up 7 bases and V 0 bases, and 7 bases lay outside the gene matches. CDR3 length: 16 amino acids. CDR1 LGHNT and CDR2 FRNRAP come from the germline V gene. In DNA, the CDR3 is TGTGCTAGTGGTTTGGTATTAGGACAGGGGTGGAATGAGCAGTTCTTC. It codes for CASGLVLGQGWNEQFF.

The V call is TRBV12-3 or TRBV12-4, the J call TRBJ1-5, with D uncertain. The CDR3 extends over 12 amino acids. Trimming took 1 base from V and 6 from J, leaving 4 bases between them. CDR3 sequence: CASSLGTQPQHF. In nucleotides, the CDR3 is TGTGCCAGCAGTTTAGGGACTCAGCCCCAGCATTTT.

This chain connects TRBV29-1 to TRBJ2-3; 8 bases are shared with TRBD2. J gave up 5 bases and V 2 bases, and 3 bases lay outside the gene matches. CDR1 is SQVTM, CDR2 ANQGSEA, per germline. The length of the CDR3 is 13 residues. For the CDR3, the DNA is TGCAGCGTTGAACGGGAGGGCAGAGATACGCAGTATTTT. This gives the protein CSVEREGRDTQYF.

CDR3 sequence (DNA): TGCAGTGCTCCCGTAGGTAACGCTCGGAGCTCCTACAATGAGCAGTTCTTC. The encoded protein is CSAPVGNARSSYNEQFF. The rearrangement links TRBV20-1 to TRBJ2-1; no reliable D call. The V end was cut by 5 bases, the J end by 0 bases, with 20 bases between. The CDR3 has 17 amino acids. Germline V gene sequence: CDR1 DFQATT, CDR2 SNEGSKA (reference sequence).

This clonotype was detected only a few times. Here the CDR3 reads CASSPPRAATQYF. The CDR3 coding sequence is TGTGCCAGCTCACCACCCAGGGCGGCTACGCAGTATTTT. The chain recombines TRBV18 with TRBJ2-3; perhaps TRBD1 as D (5 bases). CDR1 and CDR2 from the germline V gene are KGHSH and LQKENI. The CDR3 extends over 13 amino acids. Trimming shortened V by 0 bases and J by 8 bases, and 9 bases separated the two germline ends.